The clone carrying this T cell receptor (beta chain) showed up just a few times. The target antigen is unknown. In germline, CDR1 is SEHNR, CDR2 FQNEAQ (reference sequence). Trimming took 0 bases from V and 9 from J; bases not matched to a gene: 5. The CDR3 is 14 residues long. The sample belongs to a study of T cells after yellow fever vaccination. About the study: Researchers used SMART-Seq v4 Ultra Low Input to prepare fractions that had low cell numbers. The study's findings and limits: On re-exposure, the response was weaker but peaked faster, at day 5 versus 15. Re-detected after boosting: most primary clones, 96% of CD4 and roughly 90% of CD8.

The 5'RACE template-switching step produced TCR cDNA and added a universal primer site and UMIs. A single record per CDR3 protein comes from TCRdb applying MiXCR to the 5' RACE reads. The repertoire holds roughly 79,000 distinct CDR3 sequences, with more than 5.5% as singletons. This TCR came from a man between 18 and 35 years old who received the YFV17D yellow fever vaccine. Specimen: CD8+ T cells sorted from PBMCs, collected roughly 10 days after the first yellow fever vaccination. V is TRBV7-9 and J is TRBJ2-1; 7 positions agree with TRBD2. CDR3 nucleotides: TGTGCCAGCAGCTTAGCGGAGACTAGCTTTGAGCAGTTCTTC. Translation: CASSLAETSFEQFF.